The T cell receptor beta chain described here comes from a study of follicular helper T cells after annual influenza vaccination. The wider study: For some subjects, blood spans the 2013-2014, 2014-2015 and 2015-2016 annual vaccinations.

TCRdb's copy holds only in-frame clones and misses some; the assay was immunoSEQ multiplex PCR. The table shows under 6,500 clones, with about 82% occurring only once. Germline CDR1 MNHEY, CDR2 SVGAGI. The CDR3 consists of 14 residues. V gave up 4 bases and J gave up 4 bases, with 13 bases separating them. Study-level results: Plasmablast frequency change correlated with clonality change in ICOS+CD38+ cTfh.

A note on this clone: What it binds is unknown.

Stated time point: 2015-2016 season, pre-vaccination. This sequence joins TRBV6-5 and TRBJ1-1; D perhaps matches TRBD1 (5 bases). The sequencing here drew on CXCR5+ CD38- circulating T follicular helper cells from blood, taken on the day of influenza vaccination. The subset denotes: circulating Tfh, non-naive CD4+CXCR5+PD-1+ (ICOS+CD38+ or ICOS-CD38-). This TCR was recovered from an adult who received the influenza vaccine. The CDR3 region is CASSSTRQLTEAFF. The CDR3 nucleotides read TGTGCCAGCAGTTCCACCCGACAGCTCACTGAAGCTTTCTTT.